Sequencing of this TCR beta chain was carried out in a study of cytomegalovirus exposure and HLA in healthy donors. Germline CDR1 reads SGDLS; CDR2 reads YYNGEE. Trimming removed 0 bases from V and 2 bases from J, with 9 bases in between. This CDR3 spans 15 amino acids. Libraries were prepared by immunoSEQ multiplex PCR; TCRdb keeps only in-frame clonotypes and omits some of them. The data show more than 95,000 clones, more than 70% seen once. Sequencing used PBMCs. The V gene is TRBV9, the J gene TRBJ1-3, with D possibly TRBD1 on 6 matching bases. The clonotype was recovered from a young man in good health and CMV-seronegative. The CDR3: CASSVDRTAGNTIYF. As DNA, the CDR3 is TGTGCCAGCAGCGTAGATAGGACAGCTGGAAACACCATATATTTT.